A selection of T cell receptor beta chains follows, all from one sample in a study of PD-1 blockade in classical Hodgkin lymphoma. Sequencing was performed with immunoSEQ multiplex PCR; in TCRdb, only in-frame clones are kept and a portion is missing. The repertoire holds 20,000 to 25,000 clones, with roughly 80% as singletons. Sequencing was performed on peripheral blood mononuclear cells (PBMCs), taken before the second cycle of nivolumab. The receptors were sampled from a human donor with classical Hodgkin lymphoma. Both conserved end residues are part of each CDR3. Fields, in order: clone size, CDR3 length, D gene, J gene, V gene, CDR3 DNA, CDR3 protein. D genes are given only for firm matches. A row's size may be missing; if present it is once, few, many or a size class.

- 13 - TRBJ1-1 TRBV28 TGTGCCAGCAGCCCGGGGCAAAACACTGAAGCTTTCTTT CASSPGQNTEAFF
- 14 TRBD2 TRBJ2-2 TRBV27 TGTGCCAGCAGGCTAGCGGCGAACACCGGGGAGCTGTTTTTT CASRLAANTGELFF
- 17 - TRBJ1-6 TRBV9 TGTGCCAGCAGCGCTAGAGGCGGGATGGGGGATAATTCACCCCTCCACTTT CASSARGGMGDNSPLHF
- 20 TRBD2 TRBJ2-1 TRBV28 TGTGCCAGCAGTTTTTATGCGCCGGGACTAGCGGGAGGCCTATCCTATGAGCAGTTCTTC CASSFYAPGLAGGLSYEQFF
- 16 TRBD1 TRBJ1-1 TRBV28 TGTGCCAGCAGGCACCCGGGCAGGGGGACGAACACTGAAGCTTTCTTT CASRHPGRGTNTEAFF
once 11 - TRBJ1-1 TRBV28 TGTGCCAGCAGTTTAATCACTGAAGCTTTCTTT CASSLITEAFF
- 17 TRBD1 TRBJ2-2 TRBV27 TGTGCCAGCAGTCCCATCCCCCTCCAGGGGGCAAGCAAATCGCTGTTTTTT CASSPIPLQGASKSLFF
- 15 - TRBJ2-1 TRBV18 TGTGCCAGCTCACCAATTAGGGACTCCTACAATGAGCAGTTCTTC CASSPIRDSYNEQFF
- 14 - TRBJ1-1 TRBV28 TGTGCCAGCAATCAAGGGCACCCGAACACTGAAGCTTTCTTT CASNQGHPNTEAFF
- 11 - TRBJ2-1 TRBV28 TGTGCCAGCAGGTCGTGGGGTGAGCAGTTCTTC CASRSWGEQFF
- 16 - TRBJ2-1 TRBV27 TGTGCCAGCAGTCCGGGACTGCGACTAAGCTACAATGAGCAGTTCTTC CASSPGLRLSYNEQFF
- 14 - TRBJ1-5 TRBV28 TGTGCCAGCAGTCTTCCTGGGAGCAATCAGCCCCAGCATTTT CASSLPGSNQPQHF
once 16 TRBD1 TRBJ2-7 TRBV28 TGTGCCAGCAGTTTATTTTATGGGACAGGGTTGCTCGAGCAGTACTTC CASSLFYGTGLLEQYF
once 13 - TRBJ2-5 TRBV7-9 TGTGCCAGCAGCGCCAGGATCCAAGAGACCCAGTACTTC CASSARIQETQYF
- 12 - TRBJ2-2 TRBV5-1 TGCGCCAGCAGCTGGAATACCGGGGAGCTGTTTTTT CASSWNTGELFF
- 17 TRBD2 TRBJ2-2 TRBV29-1 TGCAGCGTTTCGTTCTCGGCTAGCGGGACAAACACCGGGGAGCTGTTTTTT CSVSFSASGTNTGELFF
- 16 - TRBJ2-3 TRBV18 TGTGCCAGCTCACCAGATCAAGGTAGCCTAGGAGATACGCAGTATTTT CASSPDQGSLGDTQYF
- 12 - TRBJ2-3 TRBV18 TGTGCCAGCTCACTCGGCACAGATACGCAGTATTTT CASSLGTDTQYF
- 16 - TRBJ1-5 TRBV28 TGTGCCAGCATATCAGGGAACCCTCGGGGCAATCAGCCCCAGCATTTT CASISGNPRGNQPQHF
once 14 TRBD1 TRBJ2-5 TRBV4-1 TGCGCCAGCAGCCAACCGGGACAGGGTGAGACCCAGTACTTC CASSQPGQGETQYF
- 14 TRBD2 TRBJ2-5 TRBV5-1 TGCGCCAGCAGCCGGGGAGGGCCGGGGGAGACCCAGTACTTC CASSRGGPGETQYF
once 14 - TRBJ2-2 TRBV4-1 TGCGCCAGCAGCCCAGACCTGACCACCGGGGAGCTGTTTTTT CASSPDLTTGELFF
- 13 - TRBJ1-5 TRBV28 TGTGCCAGCAGGACCGGGGGGGCTCAGCCCCAGCATTTT CASRTGGAQPQHF
- 13 - TRBJ1-5 TRBV27 TGTGCCAGCAGTTTTGGGCGCAATCAGCCCCAGCATTTT CASSFGRNQPQHF
- 15 TRBD2 TRBJ2-2 TRBV19 TGTGCCAGTAGCACAAGCGGGAGGAACACCGGGGAGCTGTTTTTT CASSTSGRNTGELFF
few 15 - TRBJ2-1 TRBV5-1 TGCGCCAGCAGCGGCCAGGAAGGCTCCTACAATGAGCAGTTCTTC CASSGQEGSYNEQFF
few 14 - TRBJ2-2 TRBV5-6 TGTGCCAGCAGCTCGGGAGAGGGCACCGGGGAGCTGTTTTTT CASSSGEGTGELFF
few 14 TRBD1 TRBJ2-5 TRBV5-1 TGCGCCAGCAGCTTGGACAGGGGGCTTGAGACCCAGTACTTC CASSLDRGLETQYF
- 16 TRBD2 TRBJ2-1 TRBV28 TGTGCCAGCAGGGGATGGACTAGCGGGAGTAAACATGAGCAGTTCTTC CASRGWTSGSKHEQFF
- 15 TRBD1 TRBJ1-5 TRBV2 TGTGCCAGCAGTGAAGGGCAGGGGGGCAATCAGCCCCAGCATTTT CASSEGQGGNQPQHF
- 12 - TRBJ1-1 TRBV10-3 TGTGCCATCAGTGCCGGTGGTACTGAAGCTTTCTTT CAISAGGTEAFF